This T cell receptor beta chain is drawn from a study of cytotoxic CD8 clonotypes in ibrutinib-treated CLL. V was shortened by 0 bases and J by 6 bases, with 13 bases between the two germline ends. Germline CDR1 is SGHRS and CDR2 is YFSETQ. The CDR3 loop spans 14 amino acids. This clone was seen only a few times. A 1 in 200,000 to 1 in 1 million T cell depth was the sequencing target. TCRdb keeps only in-frame clones here, not all; method: immunoSEQ multiplex PCR. The sample lists roughly 200,000 clones, over 55% occurring once. The receptor's source is a human donor with chronic lymphocytic leukemia. This chain connects TRBV5-1 to TRBJ2-7; D is unclear. Material: PBMCs, obtained after 24 months of ibrutinib treatment. The CDR3 loop reads CASSLALDSPEQYF. The CDR3 DNA is TGCGCCAGCAGCTTGGCCCTCGACTCTCCCGAGCAGTACTTC. The full variable domain, its missing parts supplied by reference TRBV5-1 and TRBJ2-7, is KAGVTQTPRYLIKTRGQQVTLSCSPISGHRSVSWYQQTPGQGLQFLFEYFSETQRNKGNFPGRFSGRQFSNSRSEMNVSTLELGDSALYLCASSLALDSPEQYFGPGTRLTVT.